This T cell receptor beta chain was identified during a study of T cell responses to AZD1222 COVID-19 vaccine. Study context: Second-dose recipients at about 4 or about 12 weeks were treated as one pooled group. Findings of the study overall: The reported proportion of spike-specific TCRs targeting unmutated variant regions was nearly half.

Turning to this clone: Its antigen is undetermined.

With V trimmed by 7 bases and J by 7 bases, 13 bases remained unmatched. CDR1 SQVTM and CDR2 ANQGSEA come from the germline V gene. The CDR3 is made up of 15 amino acids. The data were produced by immunoSEQ multiplex PCR, yet TCRdb's version contains in-frame clones alone and is incomplete. The table lists 140,000 or so clones, around 90% of them singletons. The chain links TRBV29-1 to TRBJ1-2; 12 nucleotides line up with TRBD1. This TCR came from an adult in good health. The specimen was peripheral blood, collected on day 0 of AZD1222 vaccination. The CDR3, as DNA: TGCAGCGCTTTCCGGGACAGGGGGCTCTCTGGTGGCTACACCTTC. This sequence encodes CSAFRDRGLSGGYTF.